The 19 T cell receptor beta chains in this list originate from one sample, sequenced in a study of regulatory T cells in long-lasting Graves disease. Arm-PCR of CDR3 regions and iRepertoire HTBI primers were the basis on which TCR beta libraries were built. TCRdb fed the multiplex PCR reads into MiXCR, producing one record per CDR3 protein. Of hundreds of thousands of distinct CDR3 sequences listed, around a fifth are singletons. Regarding time point: persistent/refractory GD, antithyroid drugs over 5 years with positive TRAb. Scientists built the TCR library using RNA that was extracted from PBMCs. The sequenced sample was peripheral blood mononuclear cells (PBMCs), obtained when the disease was refractory, from a patient treated with antithyroid drugs. The source of these receptors is a female donor with Graves disease.

Many counts were recorded for this clonotype. The gene calls are TRBV6-1 and TRBJ2-2; 8 nucleotides line up with TRBD1. The CDR3 sequence is 15 residues long. With 7 bases clipped from V and 6 bases from J, the junction kept 10 bases outside the gene matches. Germline V CDR1 and CDR2: MNHNS, SASEGT. CDR3 residues: CASNGRGRRPGELFF. CDR3 in DNA: TGTGCCAGCAATGGCAGGGGGCGCAGGCCCGGGGAGCTGTTTTTT.

The rearrangement uses TRBV19 and TRBJ1-3; D is perhaps TRBD1 (6 bases). The V and J ends lost 7 bases and 0 bases respectively, with 13 bases between them. The CDR3 has 15 residues. Germline-derived CDR1 and CDR2 are LNHDA and SQIVND (reference sequence). Here the CDR3 reads CASNDRPYSGNTIYF. In DNA form, the CDR3 reads TGTGCCAGTAACGACAGGCCATACTCTGGAAACACCATATATTTT.

This chain uses TRBV7-2 with TRBJ2-7; D not certain. Germline V gene data show CDR1 as SGHTA and CDR2 as FQGNSA. The CDR3 contains 14 residues. V lost 1 base and J 3 bases, leaving 10 bases between the germline ends. The CDR3 nucleotides are TGTGCCAGCAGCTTAGTTGGACCCCTCTACGAGCAGTACTTC. Amino acids: CASSLVGPLYEQYF.

This clonotype has just a few counts. V is TRBV7-2 and J is TRBJ1-1; a weak D match, TRBD1 (5 bases). Per germline, CDR1 SGHTA and CDR2 FQGNSA. There are 17 residues in the CDR3. Trimming pared 5 bases from V and 4 bases from J, leaving 23 bases between. The CDR3 DNA reads as TGTGCCAGCAGCGCGATGTTTAGCGTGTGGAGGGGCACTGAAGCTTTCTTT. Translated: CASSAMFSVWRGTEAFF.

In its sample, this clonotype was seen many times. This sequence joins TRBV28 and TRBJ1-2; D might be TRBD1 (5 bases). V was clipped by 5 bases and J by 4 bases, with 8 bases between them. The CDR3 has 12 amino acids. Germline V CDR1 and CDR2: MDHEN, SYDVKM. The CDR3 DNA is TGTGCCAGCAGTCGGGGGGGCTATGGCTACACCTTC. It encodes CASSRGGYGYTF.

This chain links TRBV28 with TRBJ2-1; D might be TRBD2 (5 bases). There are 14 residues in the CDR3. CDR1 and CDR2 from the germline V gene are MDHEN and SYDVKM. V lost 2 bases and J lost 3, with 8 bases in between. This CDR3 is CASSLPAGYNEQFF. The DNA for the CDR3 is TGTGCCAGCAGTTTACCCGCGGGCTACAATGAGCAGTTCTTC.

This sequence joins TRBV11-3 and TRBJ2-3; D remains unclear. Germline values: CDR1 SGHNT, CDR2 YENEEA. V was cut by 5 bases and J by 1 base, with 13 bases left in between. The CDR3 extends over 15 amino acids. CDR3 bases: TGTGCCAGCAGCCAAACGGAATCCCGCACAGATACGCAGTATTTT. It specifies CASSQTESRTDTQYF.

This clonotype was counted at least ten times. V is TRBV28 and J is TRBJ1-2, with D perhaps matching TRBD1 (6 bases). CDR3 length: 12 residues. Trimming removed 5 bases from V and 7 bases from J, with 11 bases in between. CDR1 is MDHEN, CDR2 SYDVKM, per germline. The CDR3 DNA sequence: TGTGCCAGCAGTACAACAGGGTTTGGCTACACCTTC. The encoded protein is CASSTTGFGYTF.

In its sample, this clonotype was seen a few times. The chain is built from TRBV5-1 and TRBJ2-5, with D uncertain. Trimming cost V 5 bases and J 2 bases, with 10 bases left between them. From germline, CDR1 is SGHRS and CDR2 YFSETQ. CDR3 length: 13 amino acids. CDR3 DNA: TGCGCCAGCAGAGGGCAGAGTCAAGAGACCCAGTACTTC. It codes for CASRGQSQETQYF.

This clonotype was seen at least ten times. The rearrangement links TRBV20-1 to TRBJ2-7, with 8 bases lining up with TRBD1. Germline V gene lookup returns CDR1 DFQATT and CDR2 SNEGSKA (reference sequence). V shed 5 bases and J 1 base; nucleotides not matched to a gene: 7. The CDR3 is 14 amino acids. This CDR3 is CSALDRDLSYEQYF. The CDR3, as DNA: TGCAGTGCTTTGGACAGGGACCTATCCTACGAGCAGTACTTC.

This clonotype has a count of ten or more. The chain carries TRBV28 and TRBJ2-7; 8 nucleotides match TRBD1. Trimming cost V 3 bases and J 2 bases; bases outside gene matches: 3. In germline, CDR1 is MDHEN, CDR2 SYDVKM. The CDR3 runs 14 residues. CDR3 region: CASSLTGDTYEQYF. CDR3 coding DNA: TGTGCCAGCAGTTTGACAGGGGACACCTACGAGCAGTACTTC. The full variable domain, in which reference TRBV28 and TRBJ2-7 provide the parts outside the CDR3, is DVKVTQSSRYLVKRTGEKVFLECVQDMDHENMFWYRQDPGLGLRLIYFSYDVKMKEKGDIPEGYSVSREKKERFSLILESASTNQTSMYLCASSLTGDTYEQYFGPGTRLTVT.

At least ten counts were recorded for this clonotype. This chain joins TRBV5-6 and TRBJ1-2; D is uncertain. Between the trimmed V and J ends, which lost 0 bases and 4 bases, there was a span of 10 bases. This CDR3 is 14 amino acids long. Per the germline V gene, CDR1 is SGHDT and CDR2 is YYEEEE. CDR3 protein: CASSLVGQFYGYTF. CDR3 DNA: TGTGCCAGCAGCTTGGTAGGCCAGTTCTATGGCTACACCTTC.

The rearrangement links TRBV7-9 to TRBJ1-4; D possibly corresponds to TRBD1 (5 bases). V was trimmed by 4 bases and J by 7 bases, leaving 13 bases between them. This CDR3 spans 14 amino acids. CDR1 SEHNR and CDR2 FQNEAQ come from the germline V gene (reference sequence). CDR3: CASSSGGVFEKLFF. For the CDR3, the DNA is TGTGCCAGCAGCTCTGGGGGGGTTTTTGAAAAACTGTTTTTT.

V is TRBV6-5 and J is TRBJ2-7, with a weak D call TRBD1 (5 bases). V was cut by 4 bases and J by 5 bases, with 15 bases left in between. CDR1 is MNHEY and CDR2 is SVGAGI in the germline V gene. CDR3 size: 14 residues. CDR3 region: CASSWTRGQDEQYF. Written as DNA, the CDR3 is TGTGCCAGCAGTTGGACAAGGGGCCAAGACGAGCAGTACTTC.

Concerning this clonotype: This CDR3 fails to terminate in the conserved phenylalanine or tryptophan, so it likely reflects a read error. The chain is built from TRBV5-1 and TRBJ1-5; D unresolved. Germline CDR1 and CDR2: SGHRS and YFSETQ. The CDR3 is 15 amino acids. Trimming pared 1 base from V and 0 bases from J, leaving 8 bases between. The CDR3 is CASSLNPYSNQPQHL. The CDR3 DNA reads TGCGCCAGCAGCTTGAACCCGTATAGCAATCAGCCCCAGCATCTT.

This clonotype was counted only a few times. The chain recombines TRBV11-1 with TRBJ2-7; D might be TRBD2 (5 bases). The CDR3 consists of 14 residues. The ends were cut back, 5 bases at V and 1 base at J, with 12 bases in the middle. Germline lookup yields CDR1 SGHAT and CDR2 FQDESV (reference sequence). Here the CDR3 DNA reads TGTGCCAGCAGCACGACACTAGTTTCCTACGAGCAGTACTTC. Translated, it gives CASSTTLVSYEQYF.

This clonotype was recorded many times. J is TRBJ2-7 and V is TRBV27; TRBD2 might be the D (6 bases). The CDR3 is 15 residues long. Germline V CDR1 and CDR2: MNHEY, SMNVEV (reference sequence). Trimming shortened V by 0 bases and J by 4 bases, and 13 bases separated the two germline ends. CDR3 region: CASSLSGGPMYEQYF. CDR3 sequence (DNA): TGTGCCAGCAGTTTATCTGGAGGGCCAATGTACGAGCAGTACTTC.

This clonotype was observed a handful of times. This sequence joins TRBV7-2 and TRBJ1-1; D is perhaps TRBD1 (5 bases). The CDR3 contains 13 residues. Germline V CDR1 and CDR2: SGHTA, FQGNSA. V was cut by 5 bases and J by 4 bases, with 11 bases left in between. The CDR3 coding sequence is TGTGCCAGCAGCGAGCGACAGCTCACTGAAGCTTTCTTT. It is translated as CASSERQLTEAFF.

The V gene is TRBV27, the J gene TRBJ2-2; 7 bases match TRBD2. CDR3 length: 14 amino acids. V lost 3 bases, J lost 6 bases, and 4 bases stayed unmatched. Germline CDR1 and CDR2: MNHEY and SMNVEV (reference sequence). The CDR3 nucleotides are TGTGCCAGCAGTTTCGCGGGAGCGGCCGGGGAGCTGTTTTTT. Protein: CASSFAGAAGELFF.